This T cell receptor (beta chain) was found in a study of CD8 T cells in Susac syndrome. Study information: The sequenced Susac syndrome patients comprised roughly 6 with active disease and fewer than 10 in remission. Patients with Susac syndrome were, at the time of blood collection, therapy-naive, maintained on corticosteroids, or maintained on intravenous immunoglobulin alone.

Random hexamers were used to reverse transcribe the RNA input (about 0.5 to 1 ug). TCRdb processed the immunoSEQ multiplex PCR reads anew with MiXCR; each CDR3 protein has one entry. The sample has around 95,000 distinct CDR3 sequences; approximately 95% are singletons. This clonotype showed up just once. What it binds is not known. Findings of the study overall: In total CD8+ repertoires, about 16 Susac-specific public clones were found, and in CD8+ TEMRA repertoires, about 5 were found. The study found that Susac CD8+ clonal expansion peaked in TEMRA cells and active patients.

This CDR3 spans 17 amino acids. Germline lookup yields CDR1 LNHNV and CDR2 YYDKDF (reference sequence). The ends lost 1 base at V and 9 bases at J; junction bases unmatched: 11. Sequencing was performed on CD8+ T cells from PBMCs. The V call is TRBV15, the J call TRBJ2-1; 11 positions agree with TRBD2. This receptor was identified in a human donor with Susac syndrome. The DNA of the CDR3 is TGTGCCACCAGCAGAGGTCCCTCGTCTAGCGGGAGGTCTGAGCAGTTCTTC. Amino acid sequence: CATSRGPSSSGRSEQFF.